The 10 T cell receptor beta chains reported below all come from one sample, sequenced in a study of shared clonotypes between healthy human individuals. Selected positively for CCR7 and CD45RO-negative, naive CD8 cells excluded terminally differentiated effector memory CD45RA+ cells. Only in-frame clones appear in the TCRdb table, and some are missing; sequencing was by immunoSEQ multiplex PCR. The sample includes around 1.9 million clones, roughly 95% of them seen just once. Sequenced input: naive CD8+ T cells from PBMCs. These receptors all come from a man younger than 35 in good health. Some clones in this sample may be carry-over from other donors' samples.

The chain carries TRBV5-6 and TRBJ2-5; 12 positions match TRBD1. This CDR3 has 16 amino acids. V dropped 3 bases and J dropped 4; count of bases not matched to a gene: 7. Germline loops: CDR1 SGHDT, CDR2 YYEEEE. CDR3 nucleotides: TGTGCCAGCAGCTGGGGGACAGGGGGCAAGTTAGAGACCCAGTACTTC. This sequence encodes CASSWGTGGKLETQYF.

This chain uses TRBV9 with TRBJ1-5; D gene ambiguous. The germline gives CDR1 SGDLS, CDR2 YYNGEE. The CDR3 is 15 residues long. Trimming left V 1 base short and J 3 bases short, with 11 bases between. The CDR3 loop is CASSVSPKLNQPQHF. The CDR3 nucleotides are TGTGCCAGCAGCGTAAGTCCAAAACTCAATCAGCCCCAGCATTTT.

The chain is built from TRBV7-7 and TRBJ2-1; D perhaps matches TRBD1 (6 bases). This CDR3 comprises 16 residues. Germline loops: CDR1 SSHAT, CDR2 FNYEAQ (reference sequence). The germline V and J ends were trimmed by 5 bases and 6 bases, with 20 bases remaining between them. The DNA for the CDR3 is TGTGCCAGCAGCGTTAGCTGGACAGCCCCCAGCAATGAGCAGTTCTTC. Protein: CASSVSWTAPSNEQFF.

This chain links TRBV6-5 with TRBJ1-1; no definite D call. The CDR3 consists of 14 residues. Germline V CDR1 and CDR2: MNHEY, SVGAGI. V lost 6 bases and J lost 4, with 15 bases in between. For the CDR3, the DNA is TGTGCCAGCAGCCCAGTTCTGGGGAGCACTGAAGCTTTCTTT. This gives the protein CASSPVLGSTEAFF.

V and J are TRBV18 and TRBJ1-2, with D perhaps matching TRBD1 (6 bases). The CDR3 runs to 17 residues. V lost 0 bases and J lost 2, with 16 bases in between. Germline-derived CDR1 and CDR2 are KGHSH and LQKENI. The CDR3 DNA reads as TGTGCCAGCTCACCACCGAAGGGGGGCCCGGGGAACTATGGCTACACCTTC. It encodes CASSPPKGGPGNYGYTF.

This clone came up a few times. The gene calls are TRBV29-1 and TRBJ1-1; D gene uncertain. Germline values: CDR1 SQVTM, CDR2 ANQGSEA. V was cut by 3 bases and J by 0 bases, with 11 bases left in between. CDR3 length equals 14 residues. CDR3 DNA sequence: TGCAGCGTTGAGCGATACATATTGAACACTGAAGCTTTCTTT. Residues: CSVERYILNTEAFF.

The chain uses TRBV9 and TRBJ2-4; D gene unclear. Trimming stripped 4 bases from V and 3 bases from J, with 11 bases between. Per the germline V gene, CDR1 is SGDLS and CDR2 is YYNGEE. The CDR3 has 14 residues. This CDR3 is CASSPNYLKNIQYF. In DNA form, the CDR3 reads TGTGCCAGCAGCCCCAACTACCTCAAAAACATTCAGTACTTC.

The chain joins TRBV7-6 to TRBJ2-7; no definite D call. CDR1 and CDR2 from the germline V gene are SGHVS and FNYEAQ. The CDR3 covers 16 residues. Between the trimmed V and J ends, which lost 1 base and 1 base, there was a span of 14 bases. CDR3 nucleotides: TGTGCCAGCAGCTTAGAGGAAGGTGGGCCGTCCTACGAGCAGTACTTC. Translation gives CASSLEEGGPSYEQYF.

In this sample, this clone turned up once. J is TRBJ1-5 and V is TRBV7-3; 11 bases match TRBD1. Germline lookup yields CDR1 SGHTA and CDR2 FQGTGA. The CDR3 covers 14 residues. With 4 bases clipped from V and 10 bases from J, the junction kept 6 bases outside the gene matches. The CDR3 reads CASSSTDRGPPQHF. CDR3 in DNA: TGTGCCAGCAGCTCAACGGACAGGGGGCCCCCCCAGCATTTT.

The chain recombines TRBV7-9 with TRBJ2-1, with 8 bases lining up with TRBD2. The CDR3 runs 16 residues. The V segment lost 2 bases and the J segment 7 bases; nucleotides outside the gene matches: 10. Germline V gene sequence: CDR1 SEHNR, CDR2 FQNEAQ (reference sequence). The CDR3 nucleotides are TGTGCCAGCAGCTTAAGTCCGCTGGTAGCGGGGAATGAGCAGTTCTTC. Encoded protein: CASSLSPLVAGNEQFF. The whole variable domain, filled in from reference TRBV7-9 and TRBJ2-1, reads DTGVSQNPRHKITKRGQNVTFRCDPISEHNRLYWYRQTLGQGPEFLTYFQNEAQLEKSRLLSDRFSAERPKGSFSTLEIQRTEQGDSAMYLCASSLSPLVAGNEQFFGPGTRLTVL.